This T cell receptor (beta chain) is drawn from a study of blood T cells in healthy people across ages. CDR3 size: 16 residues. Germline CDR1 reads SGHRS; CDR2 reads YFSETQ. V gave up 4 bases and J gave up 7 bases; unmatched junction bases: 7. Study-wide points: For the donors, CMV status was unknown and possibly confounded expanded clonotype changes.

Only a few counts were recorded for this clonotype. Its specificity is not known. The use of a sample-barcoded 5' primer and a J-beta primer mix characterized a second PCR of roughly 6 to 11 cycles. TCRdb passed the 5' RACE reads through MiXCR, listing each CDR3 protein once. Of 1.5 million or so distinct CDR3 sequences detected, approximately 38% appear once; the ten largest clones hold under 8%. At least 5.5 micrograms of total RNA were extracted per sample. This chain connects TRBV5-1 to TRBJ2-1; TRBD2 agrees at 14 bases. The receptor comes from a woman younger than 30 in good health. Source material: blood. The CDR3 is CASSMGLAGAENEQFF. The CDR3 coding sequence is TGCGCCAGCAGCATGGGACTAGCGGGGGCTGAGAATGAGCAGTTCTTC.